These 29 T cell receptor beta chains came from one sample sequenced in a study of shared clonotypes between healthy human individuals. Profiled with immunoSEQ multiplex PCR; TCRdb holds only in-frame clones, not every one. Among 650,000 to 800,000 clones listed, around 77% were seen once. Sample: memory CD4+ T cells sorted from blood. Sample subset: CD45RA-negative fraction. These receptors came from a woman aged 25 to 39 in good health.

The gene calls are TRBV7-8 and TRBJ1-4, with D unclear. The CDR3 runs 15 residues. Trimming took off 2 bases at V and 3 bases at J, with 10 bases between the two ends. Germline CDR1 and CDR2: SGHVS and FQNEAQ. The DNA for the CDR3 is TGTGCCAGCAGCTTATTGTCGGGGTCTAATGAAAAACTGTTTTTT. Amino acid sequence: CASSLLSGSNEKLFF.

The chain uses TRBV19 and TRBJ1-1; 8 bases line up with TRBD1. CDR3 size: 14 residues. CDR1 is LNHDA and CDR2 is SQIVND in the germline V gene (reference sequence). The trim removed 6 bases at V and 1 base at J, leaving 4 bases unmatched. The CDR3 is CASRAGGANTEAFF. CDR3 sequence (DNA): TGTGCCAGTAGGGCAGGGGGCGCGAACACTGAAGCTTTCTTT.

This chain uses TRBV11-2 with TRBJ2-1; D might be TRBD1 (5 bases). CDR1 is SGHAT and CDR2 is FQNNGV in the germline V gene. The CDR3 totals 16 residues. Trimming removed 1 base at V and 2 bases at J, with 12 bases between. CDR3 DNA: TGTGCCAGCAGCTTAGTAGGGGCCCCCCCCTACAATGAGCAGTTCTTC. It codes for CASSLVGAPPYNEQFF.

This rearrangement joins TRBV19 to TRBJ2-3, with D perhaps TRBD2 (6 bases). The CDR3 covers 14 residues. CDR1 is LNHDA and CDR2 is SQIVND in the germline V gene (reference sequence). The ends were cut back, 7 bases at V and 0 bases at J, with 11 bases in the middle. The CDR3 DNA follows: TGTGCCAGTATCGACGGGAGTAGCACAGATACGCAGTATTTT. It yields the protein CASIDGSSTDTQYF.

The chain joins TRBV9 to TRBJ2-7, with 8 bases fitting TRBD1. The CDR3 contains 14 residues. Germline-derived CDR1 and CDR2 are SGDLS and YYNGEE. Trimming took 4 bases from V and 2 from J; bases not matched to a gene: 5. CDR3 amino acids: CASSLRTGTYEQYF. The DNA for the CDR3 is TGTGCCAGCAGCCTGCGGACAGGGACCTACGAGCAGTACTTC.

This chain connects TRBV10-3 to TRBJ2-7, with 15 bases aligning to TRBD2. The CDR3 contains 18 residues. V was clipped by 0 bases and J by 2 bases; unmatched bases: 5. CDR1 ENHRY and CDR2 SYGVKD come from the germline V gene. CDR3 nucleotide sequence: TGTGCCATCAGTGAGTCTGGGACTAGCGGGAGGAGGACCTACGAGCAGTACTTC. Translating it yields CAISESGTSGRRTYEQYF.

The V call is TRBV7-9, the J call TRBJ2-1, with D tentatively TRBD1 (6 bases). The CDR3 has 17 residues. The germline V gene encodes CDR1 SEHNR and CDR2 FQNEAQ (reference sequence). V shed 5 bases and J shed 3 bases, with 20 bases lying between them. The CDR3 protein is CASSPHWTDQYYNEQFF. DNA for the CDR3: TGTGCCAGCAGCCCGCACTGGACAGACCAATACTACAATGAGCAGTTCTTC.

The chain carries TRBV11-2 and TRBJ2-7; TRBD2 matches at 10 bases. The CDR3 is 16 amino acids. Germline-derived CDR1 and CDR2 are SGHAT and FQNNGV. V was clipped by 5 bases and J by 0 bases; unmatched bases: 7. The chain's CDR3 is CASSPTSGASSYEQYF. CDR3 in DNA: TGTGCCAGCAGCCCAACTAGCGGGGCGAGCTCCTACGAGCAGTACTTC. The full variable domain, rest sourced from reference TRBV11-2 and TRBJ2-7, is EAGVAQSPRYKIIEKRQSVAFWCNPISGHATLYWYQQILGQGPKLLIQFQNNGVVDDSQLPKDRFSAERLKGVDSTLKIQPAKLEDSAVYLCASSPTSGASSYEQYFGPGTRLTVT.

The gene calls are TRBV12-5 and TRBJ2-1, with 9 bases fitting TRBD2. With V trimmed by 5 bases and J by 9 bases, 14 bases remained unmatched. There are 16 residues in the CDR3. Germline V gives CDR1 LGHNT, CDR2 FRNRAP. CDR3 residues: CASGPGGSGRHIEQFF. The CDR3 bases are TGTGCTAGTGGTCCCGGCGGTAGCGGGAGACACATTGAGCAGTTCTTC.

This clone was picked up one time. The chain employs TRBV19 and TRBJ1-5; 10 bases line up with TRBD1. CDR3 length equals 18 residues. Germline-derived CDR1 and CDR2 are LNHDA and SQIVND (reference sequence). V dropped 5 bases and J dropped 6; count of bases not matched to a gene: 16. The CDR3 DNA sequence: TGTGCCAGTAGTTCCCGCCTACGGGACAGGGGCAAAGGTCAGCCCCAGCATTTT. Residues: CASSSRLRDRGKGQPQHF.

Worth noting for this clone: Being one base from a much bigger clone, this may be a read error. The gene calls are TRBV7-9 and TRBJ2-5; D is undetermined. The germline V gene encodes CDR1 SEHNR and CDR2 FQNEAQ (reference sequence). Trimming removed 7 bases at V and 0 bases at J, with 3 bases between. The CDR3 is made up of 11 amino acids. CDR3 sequence (DNA): TGTGCCAGCACCTACCAAGAGACCCAGTACTTC. Protein: CASTYQETQYF.

This clone turned up a few times. This chain connects TRBV6-6 to TRBJ2-5; D remains unclear. This CDR3 spans 15 amino acids. Germline assignment: CDR1 MNHNY and CDR2 SVGAGI (reference sequence). Deletions cut 0 bases from V and 7 bases from J, with 15 bases between. This CDR3 reads CASSYSPDTLGTQYF. The CDR3 bases are TGTGCCAGCAGTTACTCTCCTGACACCTTGGGGACCCAGTACTTC.

The chain couples TRBV18 to TRBJ1-5, with a tentative D call TRBD1 (6 bases). Germline V gene data show CDR1 as KGHSH and CDR2 as LQKENI. Trimming shortened V by 5 bases and J by 1 base, and 24 bases separated the two germline ends. The CDR3 contains 19 residues. DNA of the CDR3: TGTGCCAGCTCAGGACCCCGGGACAAGGGCTCTCAAAGCAATCAGCCCCAGCATTTT. Translation: CASSGPRDKGSQSNQPQHF.

The chain has TRBV25-1 and TRBJ1-1, with unresolved D. Germline V gene data show CDR1 as MGHDK and CDR2 as SYGVNS. This CDR3 is built from 15 residues. The germline V and J ends were trimmed by 7 bases and 0 bases, with 15 bases remaining between them. This CDR3 is CASTTKGLMNTEAFF. The CDR3 nucleotides are TGTGCCAGCACAACGAAGGGCTTAATGAACACTGAAGCTTTCTTT.

The V call is TRBV11-2, the J call TRBJ2-5, with no clear D. The J call may be mistaken, given a closer DNA end match to TRBJ2-7. The germline V gene has CDR1 SGHAT and CDR2 FQNNGV. This CDR3 is built from 14 residues. CDR3 residues: CASSLGLQAYEQYF. In nucleotides, the CDR3 is TGTGCCAGCAGCTTAGGTCTGCAGGCCTACGAGCAGTACTTC.

CDR3 bases: TGTGCCAGCAGCAACGGACAGAACAATCAGCCCCAGCATTTT. Residues: CASSNGQNNQPQHF. The chain carries TRBV7-8 and TRBJ1-5; weak D call: TRBD1 (6 bases). V gave up 5 bases and J gave up 3 bases, with 11 bases separating them. The germline gives CDR1 SGHVS, CDR2 FQNEAQ. This CDR3 is 14 amino acids long.

There are many counts of this clone. This chain uses TRBV18 with TRBJ2-3; perhaps TRBD2 as D (6 bases). Per germline, CDR1 KGHSH and CDR2 LQKENI. Between the trimmed V and J ends, which lost 6 bases and 2 bases, there was a span of 18 bases. The CDR3 length is 16 residues. The DNA for the CDR3 is TGTGCCAGCTCCCCTAAGTGGGGAGGCAACACAGATACGCAGTATTTT. Encoded protein: CASSPKWGGNTDTQYF.

The DNA of the CDR3 is TGTGCCAGCAGTAGTCGGGACCGCCCGAACACTGAAGCTTTCTTT. The encoded protein is CASSSRDRPNTEAFF. The gene calls are TRBV28 and TRBJ1-1; maybe TRBD1 (5 bases). Trimming removed 5 bases at V and 1 base at J, with 14 bases between. Per the germline V gene, CDR1 is MDHEN and CDR2 is SYDVKM. The CDR3 loop spans 15 amino acids.

This clone was seen only a few times. The chain is built from TRBV5-1 and TRBJ2-3; the match to TRBD2 covers 7 bases. J gave up 0 bases and V 3 bases, and 7 bases lay outside the gene matches. This CDR3 has 16 amino acids. CDR1 SGHRS and CDR2 YFSETQ come from the germline V gene. The CDR3 coding sequence is TGCGCCAGCAGCTCCGGGACTACCACTAGCACAGATACGCAGTATTTT. Protein product: CASSSGTTTSTDTQYF.

The genes are TRBV20-1 and TRBJ2-3; no definite D call. The V gene lost 4 bases and the J gene lost 6 bases, with 8 bases spanning the gap. CDR3 size: 11 residues. Germline V gives CDR1 DFQATT, CDR2 SNEGSKA (reference sequence). CDR3 protein: CSANPSDTQYF. The CDR3 coding sequence is TGCAGTGCTAACCCTTCCGATACGCAGTATTTT.

The V call is TRBV5-4, the J call TRBJ2-1; 7 bases match TRBD1. CDR1 is SGHNT and CDR2 is YYREEE in the germline V gene (reference sequence). The J segment lost 9 bases and the V segment lost 2 bases, leaving 11 bases of the junction unmatched. The CDR3 consists of 15 residues. The CDR3 loop reads CASSFRDRYRSEQFF. In DNA form, the CDR3 reads TGTGCCAGCAGCTTCCGGGACAGATACAGGTCTGAGCAGTTCTTC.

Points on this clone: This same CDR3 is encoded by further DNA sequences in the sample. V is TRBV20-1 and J is TRBJ2-7; the D is unclear. CDR1 is DFQATT and CDR2 is SNEGSKA in the germline V gene (reference sequence). Trimming took 3 bases from V and 3 from J, leaving 0 bases between them. The CDR3 spans 9 residues. The CDR3 DNA is TGCAGTGCTAGCTACGAGCAGTACTTC. This sequence encodes CSASYEQYF.

The CDR3 loop is CASSFNDLEQYF. The CDR3 nucleotides are TGTGCCAGCAGCTTTAATGATCTCGAGCAGTACTTC. The chain employs TRBV7-2 and TRBJ2-7; the D is unclear. CDR1 is SGHTA and CDR2 is FQGNSA in the germline V gene. The CDR3 sequence is 12 residues long. V dropped 3 bases and J dropped 6 bases, with 9 bases sitting between them.

The chain links TRBV28 to TRBJ2-1; unclear D gene. V was trimmed by 3 bases and J by 0 bases, leaving 18 bases between them. CDR3 length: 18 residues. Germline values: CDR1 MDHEN, CDR2 SYDVKM. The CDR3: CASSFSVGSVGSYNEQFF. CDR3 DNA: TGTGCCAGCAGTTTCTCGGTGGGGTCGGTAGGCTCCTACAATGAGCAGTTCTTC.

The chain combines TRBV27 with TRBJ2-5; D may match TRBD1 or TRBD2 (6 bases each). The germline gives CDR1 MNHEY, CDR2 SMNVEV (reference sequence). The CDR3 covers 13 residues. The V end was cut by 4 bases, the J end by 4 bases, with 10 bases between. The CDR3 DNA reads TGTGCCAGCAGTTGGTGGGGGGCAGAGACCCAGTACTTC. This sequence encodes CASSWWGAETQYF.

Comments on this clone: A much more abundant neighbour one base away suggests this may be a read error. The CDR3 spells CASSLATDTQYF. The CDR3 region has the DNA TGTGCCAGCAGCTTAGCCACAGATACGCAGTATTTT. The gene calls are TRBV5-6 and TRBJ2-3; D is undetermined. From germline, CDR1 is SGHDT and CDR2 YYEEEE. V lost 2 bases and J 2 bases, leaving 3 bases between the germline ends. The CDR3 covers 12 residues. Full variable domain (remainder filled in from reference TRBV5-6 and TRBJ2-3): DAGVTQSPTHLIKTRGQQVTLRCSPKSGHDTVSWYQQALGQGPQFIFQYYEEEERQRGNFPDRFSGHQFPNYSSELNVNALLLGDSALYLCASSLATDTQYFGPGTRLTVL.

The V and J genes are TRBV5-8 and TRBJ2-4, with D perhaps TRBD1 (5 bases). This CDR3 contains 14 residues. V was trimmed by 4 bases and J by 8 bases, leaving 16 bases between them. Germline CDR1 is SGHTS and CDR2 is YDEGEE. Written as DNA, the CDR3 is TGTGCCAGCAGCCTAGTATCACAGGCGGACATTCAGTACTTC. Amino acid sequence: CASSLVSQADIQYF. Together with reference TRBV5-8 and TRBJ2-4, the CDR3 gives the full variable domain: EAGVTQSPTHLIKTRGQQATLRCSPISGHTSVYWYQQALGLGLQFLLWYDEGEERNRGNFPPRFSGRQFPNYSSELNVNALELEDSALYLCASSLVSQADIQYFGAGTRLSVL.

This clone was recorded a few times. The V gene is TRBV7-8, the J gene TRBJ2-5, with D unclear. The CDR3 totals 13 residues. The V gene lost 1 base and the J gene lost 5 bases, with 8 bases spanning the gap. In germline, CDR1 is SGHVS, CDR2 FQNEAQ. The CDR3, as DNA: TGTGCCAGCAGCTTAGTGGTTGAGGAGACCCAGTACTTC. Protein product: CASSLVVEETQYF.

The V gene is TRBV5-1, the J gene TRBJ2-7; the match to TRBD2 covers 10 bases. The V and J ends lost 1 base and 6 bases, in that order; junction bases with no gene match: 7. Germline assignment: CDR1 SGHRS and CDR2 YFSETQ. There are 15 residues in the CDR3. CDR3: CASSLSLAGVAEQYF. The CDR3 region has the DNA TGCGCCAGCAGCTTGTCCCTAGCGGGAGTCGCCGAGCAGTACTTC.